This T cell receptor (beta chain) was identified in a study of cytotoxic CD8 clonotypes in ibrutinib-treated CLL. Trimming stripped 7 bases from V and 4 bases from J, with 13 bases between. This CDR3 region has 14 residues. Germline CDR1 and CDR2: MNHNY and SVGAGI (reference sequence). TCR beta libraries used about 1.9 micrograms of DNA from cryopreserved PBMCs. Profiling relied on immunoSEQ multiplex PCR, and the TCRdb table lists in-frame clones only, not all of them. Of 100,000 to 150,000 clones in the sample, 80% to 90% were seen once. The sequenced sample was PBMCs, obtained after 24 months of ibrutinib treatment. This clonotype was sampled from a human donor with chronic lymphocytic leukemia. The chain uses TRBV6-6 and TRBJ2-2, with D possibly TRBD2 on 6 matching bases. CDR3: CASTHGLSTGELFF. CDR3 sequence (DNA): TGTGCCAGCACCCACGGACTATCCACCGGGGAGCTGTTTTTT.